The text below deals with one T cell receptor beta chain. Combining iRepertoire HTBI primers with Arm-PCR of CDR3 regions, the authors built TCR beta libraries. TCRdb processed the multiplex PCR reads anew with MiXCR; each CDR3 protein has one entry. The sample holds around 250,000 distinct CDR3 sequences, 20% to 25% seen once. This CDR3 contains 16 residues. Trimming removed 5 bases at V and 4 bases at J, with 20 bases between. Per germline, CDR1 MDHEN and CDR2 SYDVKM. This entry is derived from a study of regulatory T cells in long-lasting Graves disease. This sample's time point: newly diagnosed GD, antithyroid drugs for less than 3 months. PBMC RNA was the source of the TCR library.

The sequencing used peripheral blood mononuclear cells (PBMCs), collected at new diagnosis, from a patient treated with antithyroid drugs. The chain links TRBV28 to TRBJ1-2; the D gene is possibly TRBD1 (5 bases). The clonotype originates from a female donor with Graves disease. The CDR3 protein is CASSMPGQGRGYGYTF. As DNA, the CDR3 is TGTGCCAGCAGTATGCCGGGGCAGGGAAGAGGCTATGGCTACACCTTC.